The present entry profiles one T cell receptor beta chain with its context. Antigen: not known. This entry belongs to a study of T cell responses to AZD1222 COVID-19 vaccine. At the level of the study: Second-dose intervals of approximately 4 or approximately 12 weeks were pooled.

V lost 3 bases and J lost 4, with 7 bases in between. The CDR3 has 13 residues. Germline values: CDR1 WNHNN, CDR2 SYGVQD (reference sequence). Study-level findings and limits: Only a handful of AZD1222 recipients, about six in all, had baseline seropositivity. Among the donors, most were white British and more were female, and clonal diversity was possibly underestimated.

TCRdb's table, derived via immunoSEQ multiplex PCR, lists solely in-frame clones and lacks some. This sample has approximately 190,000 clones; almost 95% occur once, and the top ten carry over 1%. The TCR originated in an adult in good health. The chain couples TRBV10-1 to TRBJ2-1; D gene ambiguous. The sequencing here drew on peripheral blood, taken on day 0 of AZD1222 vaccination. The CDR3: CASSDGDYNEQFF. CDR3 nucleotides: TGCGCCAGCAGTGATGGGGATTACAATGAGCAGTTCTTC.